The rows below give T cell receptor beta chains drawn from one sample of a study of CD8 T cells in ankylosing spondylitis. TCRdb independently ran MiXCR on the 5' RACE reads; one entry per CDR3 protein. The table has around 23,000 distinct CDR3 sequences, less than 20% seen once. The specimen was blood. These receptors were collected from a male donor with ankylosing spondylitis or in good health (not recorded which). CDR3s include the opening cysteine and the closing phenylalanine or tryptophan. D genes are given only for firm matches. Not every row has a clone size; where given, it reads once, few, many or a size class.

D gene,V gene,J gene,clone size,CDR3 DNA,CDR3 protein
TRBD2,TRBV7-3,TRBJ2-4,few,TGTGCCAGCAGCCCTGGGACTAGCGGGGGGTCGGGAAACATTCAGTACTTC,CASSPGTSGGSGNIQYF
TRBD2,TRBV12-3/TRBV12-4,TRBJ2-3,many,TGTGCCAGCAGTTTAGTCACGACTAGCGGGGGGGCCATTACAGATACGCAGTATTTT,CASSLVTTSGGAITDTQYF
TRBD2,TRBV7-2,TRBJ2-1,.,TGTGCCAGCAGCTTAGGGGGAGCGGGGGGGCGCCGAGAGCAGTTCTTC,CASSLGGAGGRREQFF
.,TRBV6-1,TRBJ2-3,few,TGTGCCAGCAGTGAATCCTGGGGCACAGATACGCAGTATTTT,CASSESWGTDTQYF
TRBD1,TRBV28,TRBJ2-1,.,TGTGCCAGCAGATCTGACAGGGGTGTCGATGAGCAGTTCTTC,CASRSDRGVDEQFF
.,TRBV11-2,TRBJ1-1,.,TGTGCCAGCAGCACCGGAGCTTTCTTT,CASSTGAFF
.,TRBV9,TRBJ1-4,many,TGTGCCAGCAGCGTAGGAGGGGAGAGAAGAAAACTGTTTTTT,CASSVGGERRKLFF
TRBD1,TRBV7-2,TRBJ1-4,few,TGTGCCAGCAGCTTAGACAGGGGGCGGTCGGAAAAACTGTTTTTT,CASSLDRGRSEKLFF
.,TRBV28,TRBJ1-3,.,TGTGCCAGCAGTTTAGTGGGGATAGGGCCTCCTGGAAACACCATATATTTT,CASSLVGIGPPGNTIYF
.,TRBV6-5,TRBJ1-1,many,TGTGCCAGCAGTTCCTCCGGACATCCTGAAGCTTTCTTT,CASSSSGHPEAFF
.,TRBV30,TRBJ2-7,.,TGTGCCTGGAGTGTAAACGTTATGTACGAGCAGTACTTC,CAWSVNVMYEQYF
TRBD1,TRBV12-3/TRBV12-4,TRBJ1-6,.,TGTGCCAGCAGCTCCGGGACAGGGCCTTCGCCCCTCCACTTT,CASSSGTGPSPLHF
.,TRBV20-1,TRBJ1-3,.,TGCAGTGCTAGTTTCGGGGGCAGTGGAAACACCATATATTTT,CSASFGGSGNTIYF
.,TRBV5-1,TRBJ2-7,many,TGCGCCAGCAGCCCCTGGACGGAGATCCACGAGCAGTACTTC,CASSPWTEIHEQYF
TRBD2,TRBV19,TRBJ2-7,.,TGTGCCAGTAGTATCTCTAGCGGAAACTACGAGCAGTACTTC,CASSISSGNYEQYF
TRBD2,TRBV12-3/TRBV12-4,TRBJ2-1,few,TGTGCCAGCAATGTGGGACTAGCGTCCAATGAGCAGTTCTTC,CASNVGLASNEQFF
.,TRBV29-1,TRBJ2-1,.,TGCAGCGTTGTCCGCCTGAGCTCCTACAATGAGCAGTTCTTC,CSVVRLSSYNEQFF
TRBD2,TRBV7-2,TRBJ2-1,.,TGTGCCAGCAGCCCGGGACTAGGATACAATGAGCAGTTCTTC,CASSPGLGYNEQFF
TRBD2,TRBV11-2,TRBJ2-1,many,TGTGCCAGCAGCCCGGGACTAGCGGGAGCCTACAATGAGCAGTTCTTC,CASSPGLAGAYNEQFF
.,TRBV20-1,TRBJ2-2,many,TGCAGTGCTACGAGGATGGTTGGGGACACCGGGGAGCTGTTTTTT,CSATRMVGDTGELFF
TRBD1,TRBV2,TRBJ2-5,.,TGTGCCAGCAAAACCGGGACAGGGGGCTCAGAGACCCAGTACTTC,CASKTGTGGSETQYF
.,TRBV19,TRBJ2-5,.,TGTGCCAGTAGTTTCGAATTTGGGAGGGAGACCCAGTACTTC,CASSFEFGRETQYF
TRBD2,TRBV27,TRBJ2-7,many,TGTGCCAGCGGACCCGGGACTAGCGGTGCGGAGCAGTACTTC,CASGPGTSGAEQYF
TRBD2,TRBV7-2,TRBJ2-1,.,TGTGCCAGCAGCTTAGAAGCCCTAGCGGGGGGGCGTCGGAATGAGCAGTTCTTC,CASSLEALAGGRRNEQFF
.,TRBV7-2,TRBJ2-3,few,TGTGCCAGCGCCCTCGGGGGTATCACAGATACGCAGTATTTT,CASALGGITDTQYF
.,TRBV20-1,TRBJ1-4,few,TGCAGTGCTCGCGGGGCGGGGACGACTAATGAAAAACTGTTTTTT,CSARGAGTTNEKLFF
TRBD1,TRBV19,TRBJ2-1,.,TGTGCCAGTGGGACAGGGGTCTACAATGAGCAGTTCTTC,CASGTGVYNEQFF
.,TRBV20-1,TRBJ2-3,.,TGCAGTGCTAGAAGCGCGGGAATTTTAGATATGCAGTATTTT,CSARSAGILDMQYF
TRBD2,TRBV25-1,TRBJ2-3,few,TGTGCCAGCAGCCCTAGCGGGAGGCCAGATACGCAGTATTTT,CASSPSGRPDTQYF
TRBD2,TRBV20-1,TRBJ2-2,medium-sized,TGCAGTGCCCGAGGGGCGGGAGACACCGGGGAGCTGTTTTTT,CSARGAGDTGELFF
.,TRBV28,TRBJ2-1,.,TGTGCCAGCAGTCCCCCAGGGATCCTCGCCTACAATGAGCAGTTCTTC,CASSPPGILAYNEQFF